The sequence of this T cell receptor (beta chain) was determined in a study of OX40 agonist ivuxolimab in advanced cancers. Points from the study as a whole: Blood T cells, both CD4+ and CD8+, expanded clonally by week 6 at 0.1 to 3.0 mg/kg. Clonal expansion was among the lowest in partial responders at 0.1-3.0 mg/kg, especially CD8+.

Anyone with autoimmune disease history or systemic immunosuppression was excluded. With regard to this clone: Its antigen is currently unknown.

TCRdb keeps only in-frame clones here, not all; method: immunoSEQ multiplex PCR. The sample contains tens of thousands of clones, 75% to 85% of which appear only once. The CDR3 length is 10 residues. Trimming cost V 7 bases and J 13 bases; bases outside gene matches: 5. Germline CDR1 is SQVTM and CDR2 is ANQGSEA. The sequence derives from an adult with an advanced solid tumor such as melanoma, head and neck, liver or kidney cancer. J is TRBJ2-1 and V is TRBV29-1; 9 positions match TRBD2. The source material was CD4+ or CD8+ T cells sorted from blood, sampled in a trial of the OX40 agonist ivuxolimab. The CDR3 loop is CSGLAGEQFF. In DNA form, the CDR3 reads TGCAGCGGCTTAGCGGGGGAACAGTTCTTC.